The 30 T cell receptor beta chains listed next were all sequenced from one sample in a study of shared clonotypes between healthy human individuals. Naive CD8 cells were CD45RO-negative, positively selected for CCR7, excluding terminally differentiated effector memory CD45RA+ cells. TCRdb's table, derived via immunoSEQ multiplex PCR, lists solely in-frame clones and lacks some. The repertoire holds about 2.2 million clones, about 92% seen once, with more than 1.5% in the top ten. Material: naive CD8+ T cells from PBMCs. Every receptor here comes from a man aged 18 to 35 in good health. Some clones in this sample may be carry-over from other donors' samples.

CDR3 sequence (DNA): TGTGCCACCAGCAGTTCGGACAGAGGGATTGAAAAACTGTTTTTT. Translation gives CATSSSDRGIEKLFF. The chain combines TRBV15 with TRBJ1-4; TRBD1 is a possible D gene (6 bases). Germline-derived CDR1 and CDR2 are LNHNV and YYDKDF (reference sequence). V lost 3 bases, J lost 7 bases, and 15 bases lay in between. The CDR3 extends over 15 amino acids.

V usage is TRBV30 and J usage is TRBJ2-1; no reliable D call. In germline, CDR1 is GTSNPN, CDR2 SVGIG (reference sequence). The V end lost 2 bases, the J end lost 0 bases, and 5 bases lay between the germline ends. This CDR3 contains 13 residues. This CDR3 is CAWSSASYNEQFF. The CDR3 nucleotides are TGTGCCTGGAGTTCGGCCTCCTACAATGAGCAGTTCTTC.

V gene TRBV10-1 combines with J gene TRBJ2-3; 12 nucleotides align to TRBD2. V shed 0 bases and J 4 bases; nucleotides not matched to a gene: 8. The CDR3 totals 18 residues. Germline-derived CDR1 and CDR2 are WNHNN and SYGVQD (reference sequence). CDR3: CASSESPSSGREPDTQYF. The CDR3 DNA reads TGCGCCAGCAGTGAGTCGCCGTCTAGCGGGAGGGAGCCAGATACGCAGTATTTT.

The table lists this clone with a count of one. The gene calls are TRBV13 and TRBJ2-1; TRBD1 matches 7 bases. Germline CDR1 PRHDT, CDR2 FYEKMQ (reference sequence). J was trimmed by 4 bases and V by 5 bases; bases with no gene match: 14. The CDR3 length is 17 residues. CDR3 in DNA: TGTGCCAGCAGCCCATTGACCGACAGGGCGTGGTACAATGAGCAGTTCTTC. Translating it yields CASSPLTDRAWYNEQFF.

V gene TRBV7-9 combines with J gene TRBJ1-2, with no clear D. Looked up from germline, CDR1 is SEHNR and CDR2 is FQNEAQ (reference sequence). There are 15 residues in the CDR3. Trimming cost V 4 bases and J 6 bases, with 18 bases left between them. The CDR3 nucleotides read TGTGCCAGCAGCTCAACCCGAGGCTCCACTAATGGCTACACCTTC. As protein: CASSSTRGSTNGYTF.

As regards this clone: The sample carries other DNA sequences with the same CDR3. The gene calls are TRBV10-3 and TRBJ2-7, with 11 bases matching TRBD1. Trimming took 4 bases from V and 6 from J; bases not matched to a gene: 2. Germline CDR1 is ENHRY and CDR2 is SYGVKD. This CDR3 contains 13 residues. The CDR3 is CAISGDRGGEQYF. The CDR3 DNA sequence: TGTGCCATCAGTGGGGACAGGGGGGGCGAGCAGTACTTC.

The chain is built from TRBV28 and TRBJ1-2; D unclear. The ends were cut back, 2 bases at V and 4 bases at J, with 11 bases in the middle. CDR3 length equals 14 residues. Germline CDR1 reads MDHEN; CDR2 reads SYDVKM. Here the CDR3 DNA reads TGTGCCAGCAGTTTAAACAGCGTTCTCTATGGCTACACCTTC. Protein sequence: CASSLNSVLYGYTF.

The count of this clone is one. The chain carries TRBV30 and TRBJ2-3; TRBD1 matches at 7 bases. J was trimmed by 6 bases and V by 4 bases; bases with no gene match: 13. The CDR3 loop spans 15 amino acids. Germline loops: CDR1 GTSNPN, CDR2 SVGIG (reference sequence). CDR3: CAWMYPGGVADTQYF. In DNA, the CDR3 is TGTGCCTGGATGTATCCAGGGGGAGTCGCGGATACGCAGTATTTT.

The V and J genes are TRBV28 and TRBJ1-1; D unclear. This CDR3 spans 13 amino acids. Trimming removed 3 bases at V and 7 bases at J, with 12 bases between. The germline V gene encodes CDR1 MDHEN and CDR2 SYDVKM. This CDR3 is CASSFVETLEAFF. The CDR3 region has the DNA TGTGCCAGCAGTTTCGTTGAGACACTTGAAGCTTTCTTT.

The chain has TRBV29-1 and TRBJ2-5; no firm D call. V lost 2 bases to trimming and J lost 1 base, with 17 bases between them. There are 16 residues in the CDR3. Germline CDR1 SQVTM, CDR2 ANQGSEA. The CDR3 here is CSVENSPTAPQETQYF. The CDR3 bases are TGCAGCGTTGAAAATTCCCCCACGGCGCCCCAAGAGACCCAGTACTTC.

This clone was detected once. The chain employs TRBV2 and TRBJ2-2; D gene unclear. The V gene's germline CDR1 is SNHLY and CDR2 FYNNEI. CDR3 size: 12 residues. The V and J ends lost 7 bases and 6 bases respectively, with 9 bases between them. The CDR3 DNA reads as TGTGCCAGCATAAGTGATCCCGGGGAGCTGTTTTTT. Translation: CASISDPGELFF.

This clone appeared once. CDR3 residues: CASSVGDTPSYEQYF. CDR3 in DNA: TGTGCCAGCAGCGTCGGGGACACGCCCTCCTACGAGCAGTACTTC. The J gene is TRBJ2-7, the V gene TRBV9, with D possibly TRBD1 on 6 matching bases. The V end was cut by 2 bases, the J end by 0 bases, with 12 bases between. The germline CDR1 and CDR2 sequences are SGDLS and YYNGEE. The CDR3 runs to 15 residues.

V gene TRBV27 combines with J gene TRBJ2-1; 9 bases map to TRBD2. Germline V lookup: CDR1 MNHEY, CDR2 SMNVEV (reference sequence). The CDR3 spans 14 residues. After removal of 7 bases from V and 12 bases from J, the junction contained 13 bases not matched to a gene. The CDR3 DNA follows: TGTGCCAGCACCTGGGCGGGAGGGTACGATGGGCAGTTCTTC. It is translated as CASTWAGGYDGQFF.

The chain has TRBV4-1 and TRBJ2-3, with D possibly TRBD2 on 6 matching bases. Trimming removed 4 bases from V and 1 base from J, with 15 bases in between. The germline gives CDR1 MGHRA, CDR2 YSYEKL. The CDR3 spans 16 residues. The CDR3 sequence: CASSRVKRAGTDTQYF. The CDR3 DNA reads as TGCGCCAGCAGCCGGGTGAAGCGGGCGGGCACAGATACGCAGTATTTT.

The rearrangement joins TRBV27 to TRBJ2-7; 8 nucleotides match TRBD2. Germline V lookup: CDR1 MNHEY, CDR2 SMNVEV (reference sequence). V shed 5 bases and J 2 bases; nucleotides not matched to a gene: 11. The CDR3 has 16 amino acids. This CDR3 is CASSPSAAGLAYEQYF. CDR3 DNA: TGTGCCAGCAGTCCCTCGGCAGCGGGACTAGCCTACGAGCAGTACTTC.

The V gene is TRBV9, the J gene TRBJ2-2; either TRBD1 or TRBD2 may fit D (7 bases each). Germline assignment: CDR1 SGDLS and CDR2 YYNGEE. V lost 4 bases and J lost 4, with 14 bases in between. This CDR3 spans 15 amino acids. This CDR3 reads CASSPFRGGTGELFF. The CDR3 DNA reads TGTGCCAGCAGCCCTTTCAGGGGGGGCACCGGGGAGCTGTTTTTT.

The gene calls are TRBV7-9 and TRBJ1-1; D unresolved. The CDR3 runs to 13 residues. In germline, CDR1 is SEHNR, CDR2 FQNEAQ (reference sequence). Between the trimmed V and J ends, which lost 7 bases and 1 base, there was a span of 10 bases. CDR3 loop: CASKGRENTEAFF. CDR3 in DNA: TGTGCCAGCAAAGGGAGGGAGAACACTGAAGCTTTCTTT.

CDR3 sequence reads: CASSTRDRANTGELFF. CDR3 nucleotide sequence: TGTGCCAGCAGCACCCGGGACAGGGCGAACACCGGGGAGCTGTTTTTT. The rearrangement links TRBV11-2 to TRBJ2-2, with TRBD1 matching 9 bases. The CDR3 is made up of 16 amino acids. Per the germline V gene, CDR1 is SGHAT and CDR2 is FQNNGV. Trimming took 5 bases from V and 0 from J; bases not matched to a gene: 4.

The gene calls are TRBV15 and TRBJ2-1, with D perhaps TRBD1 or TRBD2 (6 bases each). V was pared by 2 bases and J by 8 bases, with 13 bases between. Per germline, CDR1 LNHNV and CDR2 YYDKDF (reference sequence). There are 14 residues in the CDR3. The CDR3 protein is CATSRKGGWDEQFF. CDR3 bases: TGTGCCACCAGCAGAAAGGGGGGTTGGGATGAGCAGTTCTTC.

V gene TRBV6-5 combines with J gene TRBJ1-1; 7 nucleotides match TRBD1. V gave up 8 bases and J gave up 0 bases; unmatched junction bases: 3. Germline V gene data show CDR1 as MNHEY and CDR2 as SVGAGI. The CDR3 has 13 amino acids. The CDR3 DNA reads TGTGCCAGCGGGGGACAGTTGAACACTGAAGCTTTCTTT. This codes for CASGGQLNTEAFF.

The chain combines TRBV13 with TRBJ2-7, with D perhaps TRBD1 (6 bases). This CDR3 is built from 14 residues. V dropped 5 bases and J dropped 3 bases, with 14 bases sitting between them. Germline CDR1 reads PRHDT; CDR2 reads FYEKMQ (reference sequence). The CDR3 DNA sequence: TGTGCCAGCAGCATAGAGGACAGACGCTACGAGCAGTACTTC. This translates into CASSIEDRRYEQYF.

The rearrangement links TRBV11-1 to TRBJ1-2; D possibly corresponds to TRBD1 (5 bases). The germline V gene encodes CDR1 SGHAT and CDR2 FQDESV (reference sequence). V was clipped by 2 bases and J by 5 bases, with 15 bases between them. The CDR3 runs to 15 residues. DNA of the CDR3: TGTGCCAGCAGCTTAACTCCTGCGCCAGGGTATGGCTACACCTTC. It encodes CASSLTPAPGYGYTF.

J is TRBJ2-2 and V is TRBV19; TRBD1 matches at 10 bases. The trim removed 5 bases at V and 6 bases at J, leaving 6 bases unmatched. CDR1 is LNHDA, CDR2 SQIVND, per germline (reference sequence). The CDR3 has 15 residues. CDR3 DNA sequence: TGTGCCAGTAGTTACCGGGACAGGGGACCCGGGGAGCTGTTTTTT. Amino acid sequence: CASSYRDRGPGELFF.

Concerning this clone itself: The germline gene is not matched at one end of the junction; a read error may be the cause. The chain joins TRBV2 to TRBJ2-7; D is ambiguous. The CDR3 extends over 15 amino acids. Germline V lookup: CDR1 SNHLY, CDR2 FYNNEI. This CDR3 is CASREDTGVSYEQYF. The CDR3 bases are TGTGCCAGCAGAGAAGACACCGGAGTGTCCTACGAGCAGTACTTC.

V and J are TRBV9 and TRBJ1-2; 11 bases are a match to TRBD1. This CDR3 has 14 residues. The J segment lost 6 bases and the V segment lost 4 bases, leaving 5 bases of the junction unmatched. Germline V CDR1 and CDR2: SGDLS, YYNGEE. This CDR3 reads CASSFWTGGNGYTF. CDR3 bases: TGTGCCAGCAGCTTCTGGACAGGGGGCAATGGCTACACCTTC. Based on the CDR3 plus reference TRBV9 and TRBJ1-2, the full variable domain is DSGVTQTPKHLITATGQRVTLRCSPRSGDLSVYWYQQSLDQGLQFLIQYYNGEERAKGNILERFSAQQFPDLHSELNLSSLELGDSALYFCASSFWTGGNGYTFGSGTRLTVV.

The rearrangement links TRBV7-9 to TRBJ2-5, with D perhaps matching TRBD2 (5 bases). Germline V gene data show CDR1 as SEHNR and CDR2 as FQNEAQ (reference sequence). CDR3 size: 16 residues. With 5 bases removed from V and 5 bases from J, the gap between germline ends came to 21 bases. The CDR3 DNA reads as TGTGCCAGCAGCCCGAGGGTAGCAAAACCCCAGGAGACCCAGTACTTC. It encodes CASSPRVAKPQETQYF.

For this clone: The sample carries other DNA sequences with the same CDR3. In DNA, the CDR3 is TGTGCCAGCAGTTTATCTGGGAGCAATGAGCAGTTCTTC. It specifies CASSLSGSNEQFF. The J gene is TRBJ2-1, the V gene TRBV27; possible D gene TRBD2, 5 bases. The V end lost 0 bases, the J end lost 6 bases, and 6 bases lay between the germline ends. CDR1 MNHEY and CDR2 SMNVEV come from the germline V gene (reference sequence). This CDR3 has 13 amino acids.

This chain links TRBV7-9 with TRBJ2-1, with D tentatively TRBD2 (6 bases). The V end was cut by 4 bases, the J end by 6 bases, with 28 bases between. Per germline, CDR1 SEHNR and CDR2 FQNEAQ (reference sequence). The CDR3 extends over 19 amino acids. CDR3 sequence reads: CASSSTAGTPPLAINEQFF. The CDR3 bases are TGTGCCAGCAGCTCCACGGCCGGGACCCCACCTCTAGCGATCAATGAGCAGTTCTTC.

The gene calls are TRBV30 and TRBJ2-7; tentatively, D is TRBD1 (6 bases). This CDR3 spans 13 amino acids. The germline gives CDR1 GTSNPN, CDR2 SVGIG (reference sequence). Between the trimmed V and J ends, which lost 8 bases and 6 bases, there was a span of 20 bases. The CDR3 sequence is CAVKQGMGPEQYF. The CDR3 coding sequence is TGTGCCGTTAAGCAGGGGATGGGTCCCGAGCAGTACTTC.

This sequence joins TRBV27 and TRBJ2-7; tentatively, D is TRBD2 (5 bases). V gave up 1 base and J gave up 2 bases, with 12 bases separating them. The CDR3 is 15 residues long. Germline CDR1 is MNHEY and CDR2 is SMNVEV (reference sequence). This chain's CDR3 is CASSLWVGGAYEQYF. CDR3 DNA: TGTGCCAGCAGTTTATGGGTAGGAGGAGCCTACGAGCAGTACTTC.